The 32 T cell receptor beta chains below come from one sample, sequenced in a study of technical replicates of blood from a handful of donors. Produced via immunoSEQ multiplex PCR; TCRdb's table is partial and in-frame only. The sample shows some 80,000 clones, 90% to 97% of them seen only once. The sequencing sample was made of T cells isolated from PBMCs. The receptors were gathered from a human donor in good health.

This chain uses TRBV4-1 with TRBJ2-3; maybe TRBD2 (6 bases). The CDR3 totals 14 residues. Germline lookup yields CDR1 MGHRA and CDR2 YSYEKL. The V and J ends lost 3 bases and 2 bases respectively, with 9 bases between them. CDR3 DNA sequence: TGCGCCAGCAGCCAGACTAGATACACAGATACGCAGTATTTT. Protein: CASSQTRYTDTQYF.

The J gene is TRBJ2-1, the V gene TRBV7-2; 10 bases fit TRBD2. With V trimmed by 1 base and J by 6 bases, 6 bases remained unmatched. The germline gives CDR1 SGHTA, CDR2 FQGNSA. The CDR3 sequence is 16 residues long. The CDR3 nucleotides read TGTGCCAGCAGCTTAGATAGCGGGAGGCCAACCAATGAGCAGTTCTTC. It encodes CASSLDSGRPTNEQFF.

This chain uses TRBV4-2 with TRBJ2-7; TRBD1 agrees at 12 bases. V lost 1 base to trimming and J lost 5 bases; unmatched junction nucleotides: 6. This CDR3 is 16 amino acids long. CDR1 is LGHNA, CDR2 YNFKEQ, per germline. The CDR3 loop reads CASSQVSGTGGHEQYF. CDR3 DNA sequence: TGTGCCAGCAGCCAAGTCTCCGGGACAGGGGGCCACGAGCAGTACTTC.

V gene TRBV29-1 combines with J gene TRBJ2-3; D is perhaps TRBD2 (5 bases). Trimming removed 7 bases from V and 2 bases from J, with 10 bases in between. In germline, CDR1 is SQVTM, CDR2 ANQGSEA. The CDR3 contains 12 residues. The CDR3 loop is CSAFSVTDTQYF. The CDR3 DNA follows: TGCAGCGCTTTTAGCGTCACAGATACGCAGTATTTT.

This sequence joins TRBV11-3 and TRBJ2-2, with 7 nucleotides matching TRBD2. Trimming removed 1 base from V and 0 bases from J; junction bases left unmatched: 14. The germline gives CDR1 SGHNT, CDR2 YENEEA. The CDR3 is 20 residues long. The CDR3 loop is CASSLGLGRRERPNTGELFF. The CDR3 DNA sequence: TGTGCCAGCAGCTTAGGACTTGGGCGGCGGGAGAGACCGAACACCGGGGAGCTGTTTTTT. Complete variable domain (other parts from reference TRBV11-3 and TRBJ2-2): EAGVVQSPRYKIIEKKQPVAFWCNPISGHNTLYWYLQNLGQGPELLIRYENEEAVDDSQLPKDRFSAERLKGVDSTLKIQPAELGDSAVYLCASSLGLGRRERPNTGELFFGEGSRLTVL.

V and J are TRBV18 and TRBJ2-7; 12 bases fit TRBD1. Trimming cost V 3 bases and J 0 bases; bases outside gene matches: 15. The CDR3 loop spans 20 amino acids. Germline V CDR1 and CDR2: KGHSH, LQKENI. The CDR3 DNA reads as TGTGCCAGCTCACCTAGACCTCCGGGACAGGGGGCTAAAAGCTCCTACGAGCAGTACTTC. It specifies CASSPRPPGQGAKSSYEQYF.

CDR3 DNA: TGTGCCAGCAGTTTATGGGACAGGGTTGGCAATCAGCCCCAGCATTTT. Protein: CASSLWDRVGNQPQHF. The chain combines TRBV28 with TRBJ1-5, with 8 bases that match TRBD1. V trimming: 0 bases; J trimming: 2 bases; junction bases outside the gene matches: 3. The CDR3 is made up of 16 amino acids. Germline values: CDR1 MDHEN, CDR2 SYDVKM.

V gene TRBV27 combines with J gene TRBJ2-2; D is possibly TRBD2 (6 bases). Germline assignment: CDR1 MNHEY and CDR2 SMNVEV (reference sequence). V lost 10 bases to trimming and J lost 7 bases, with 19 bases between them. The CDR3 length is 14 residues. As DNA, the CDR3 is TGTGCCACCTCGGTGGGAGGTGGTAGCGGGGAGCTGTTTTTT. It is translated as CATSVGGGSGELFF.

Here the CDR3 reads CASRDRVFETQYF. CDR3 in DNA: TGTGCCAGCCGGGACAGGGTATTTGAGACCCAGTACTTC. The J gene is TRBJ2-5, the V gene TRBV19; 9 nucleotides line up with TRBD1. This CDR3 comprises 13 residues. The trim removed 9 bases at V and 5 bases at J, leaving 7 bases unmatched. Germline CDR1 is LNHDA and CDR2 is SQIVND (reference sequence).

This rearrangement joins TRBV11-1 to TRBJ2-5, with a weak D call TRBD2 (5 bases). Trimming stripped 5 bases from V and 5 bases from J, with 9 bases between. Looked up from germline, CDR1 is SGHAT and CDR2 is FQDESV (reference sequence). The CDR3 is 12 amino acids. The CDR3 loop reads CASSPSGETQYF. CDR3 DNA sequence: TGTGCCAGCAGCCCCTCGGGGGAGACCCAGTACTTC.

The V and J genes are TRBV11-3 and TRBJ2-1; no reliable D call. Germline lookup yields CDR1 SGHNT and CDR2 YENEEA. This CDR3 comprises 12 residues. V lost 1 base and J lost 10, with 8 bases in between. The DNA of the CDR3 is TGTGCCAGCAGCTTAGGGCGGAGAGAGCAGTTCTTC. Residues: CASSLGRREQFF. The full variable domain, in which reference TRBV11-3 and TRBJ2-1 provide the parts outside the CDR3, is EAGVVQSPRYKIIEKKQPVAFWCNPISGHNTLYWYLQNLGQGPELLIRYENEEAVDDSQLPKDRFSAERLKGVDSTLKIQPAELGDSAVYLCASSLGRREQFFGPGTRLTVL.

J is TRBJ2-3 and V is TRBV7-3; D is ambiguous. The CDR3 runs 15 residues. Between the trimmed V and J ends, which lost 1 base and 2 bases, there was a span of 10 bases. CDR1 is SGHTA and CDR2 is FQGTGA in the germline V gene. CDR3 in amino acids: CASSLSGVDTDTQYF. CDR3 nucleotide sequence: TGTGCCAGCAGCTTAAGTGGTGTAGACACAGATACGCAGTATTTT.

This chain joins TRBV6-4 and TRBJ2-3; no clear D gene. The germline V and J ends were trimmed by 0 bases and 2 bases, with 9 bases remaining between them. The CDR3 covers 15 residues. Germline loops: CDR1 MRHNA, CDR2 SNTAGT. This CDR3 reads CASSDSHRYTDTQYF. The DNA of the CDR3 is TGTGCCAGCAGTGACTCGCACAGATACACAGATACGCAGTATTTT.

The chain employs TRBV2 and TRBJ2-7; no reliable D call. Germline CDR1 SNHLY, CDR2 FYNNEI. The CDR3 is made up of 15 amino acids. Trimming cost V 0 bases and J 0 bases, with 9 bases left between them. The CDR3 protein is CASSEAHSRSYEQYF. The CDR3 coding sequence is TGTGCCAGCAGTGAAGCGCACAGCCGCTCCTACGAGCAGTACTTC. The variable domain in full, with the rest retrieved from reference TRBV2 and TRBJ2-7, is EPEVTQTPSHQVTQMGQEVILRCVPISNHLYFYWYRQILGQKVEFLVSFYNNEISEKSEIFDDQFSVERPDGSNFTLKIRSTKLEDSAMYFCASSEAHSRSYEQYFGPGTRLTVT.

V usage is TRBV7-2 and J usage is TRBJ1-2, with 8 positions matching TRBD1. The CDR3 sequence is 15 residues long. Germline V lookup: CDR1 SGHTA, CDR2 FQGNSA. After removal of 0 bases from V and 8 bases from J, the junction contained 8 bases not matched to a gene. The CDR3: CASSLAADRAGGYTF. CDR3 DNA: TGTGCCAGCAGCTTAGCCGCGGACAGGGCCGGGGGCTACACCTTC.

This chain links TRBV19 with TRBJ2-7; 7 bases align to TRBD2. Germline V gene data show CDR1 as LNHDA and CDR2 as SQIVND (reference sequence). The CDR3 is 16 residues long. V was clipped by 3 bases and J by 1 base; unmatched bases: 9. CDR3 in amino acids: CASSIDPSSGSYEQYF. The CDR3, as DNA: TGTGCCAGTAGTATCGATCCATCTAGCGGTTCCTACGAGCAGTACTTC.

This clone was detected only once. The rearrangement joins TRBV30 to TRBJ1-2; D is undetermined. Germline V lookup: CDR1 GTSNPN, CDR2 SVGIG (reference sequence). Trimming shortened V by 5 bases and J by 2 bases, and 12 bases separated the two germline ends. The CDR3 has 13 residues. CDR3 amino acids: CAWQRAGNYGYTF. CDR3 coding DNA: TGTGCCTGGCAACGTGCCGGGAACTATGGCTACACCTTC.

V gene TRBV13 combines with J gene TRBJ2-1; 7 positions agree with TRBD2. This CDR3 comprises 15 residues. CDR1 PRHDT and CDR2 FYEKMQ come from the germline V gene (reference sequence). J gave up 5 bases and V 5 bases, and 9 bases lay outside the gene matches. The CDR3 reads CASSPWAGANNEQFF. Here the CDR3 DNA reads TGTGCCAGCAGCCCCTGGGCGGGAGCAAACAATGAGCAGTTCTTC.

V and J are TRBV6-1 and TRBJ1-2; 9 bases are a match to TRBD1. This CDR3 region has 15 residues. Trimming at V came to 6 bases and at J to 0 bases, leaving 5 bases not matched to a gene. Germline V CDR1 and CDR2: MNHNS, SASEGT. The CDR3 DNA is TGTGCCAGCAGACCGGGACAGGGACCTAACTATGGCTACACCTTC. Encoded protein: CASRPGQGPNYGYTF.

Here the CDR3 reads CARSSPGIGGYTF. The CDR3 region has the DNA TGTGCCAGAAGCTCGCCGGGAATTGGTGGCTACACCTTC. This sequence joins TRBV5-3 and TRBJ1-2; D remains ambiguous. TRBV5-3 is identified as an open reading frame with a role that is uncertain. V lost 3 bases and J lost 7, with 13 bases in between. This CDR3 spans 13 amino acids.

The CDR3 DNA follows: TGTGCCAGCAGCCGGGGACTGTCTGGGGAGACCCAGTACTTC. As protein: CASSRGLSGETQYF. This chain connects TRBV11-2 to TRBJ2-5; a weak D match, TRBD2 (6 bases). The CDR3 is 14 amino acids. Germline V CDR1 and CDR2: SGHAT, FQNNGV. V lost 5 bases and J lost 5, with 15 bases in between.

J is TRBJ2-7 and V is TRBV27, with a tentative D call TRBD2 (6 bases). This CDR3 has 14 amino acids. Germline V gene data show CDR1 as MNHEY and CDR2 as SMNVEV (reference sequence). Trimming cost V 5 bases and J 3 bases, with 14 bases left between them. CDR3: CASSPRDGGYEQYF. Written as DNA, the CDR3 is TGTGCCAGCAGTCCCCGGGACGGGGGCTACGAGCAGTACTTC.

This chain joins TRBV4-2 and TRBJ1-2, with D maybe TRBD1 (6 bases). This CDR3 is 16 amino acids long. Trimming stripped 0 bases from V and 4 bases from J, with 15 bases between. From germline, CDR1 is LGHNA and CDR2 YNFKEQ. The CDR3 is CASSQDLRQEVYGYTF. The CDR3 bases are TGTGCCAGCAGCCAAGATTTGAGACAGGAGGTCTATGGCTACACCTTC.

This chain connects TRBV6-5 to TRBJ1-2; 8 bases line up with TRBD1. Per germline, CDR1 MNHEY and CDR2 SVGAGI. The CDR3 loop spans 15 amino acids. V lost 3 bases to trimming and J lost 6 bases; unmatched junction nucleotides: 9. In nucleotides, the CDR3 is TGTGCCAGCAGTTATTCGGCAGGGGGCAGCAATGGCTACACCTTC. Translation: CASSYSAGGSNGYTF.

The gene calls are TRBV15 and TRBJ1-5; 9 positions agree with TRBD1. Germline CDR1 is LNHNV and CDR2 is YYDKDF (reference sequence). Trimming cost V 0 bases and J 5 bases; bases outside gene matches: 5. The CDR3 is 16 amino acids. CDR3 region: CATSRDLTGGDQPQHF. The CDR3 nucleotides read TGTGCCACCAGCAGAGATTTAACAGGGGGCGATCAGCCCCAGCATTTT.

The rearrangement uses TRBV6-1 and TRBJ2-5; TRBD2 agrees at 9 bases. This CDR3 contains 17 residues. The J segment lost 5 bases and the V segment lost 1 base, leaving 11 bases of the junction unmatched. CDR1 is MNHNS, CDR2 SASEGT, per germline. Written as DNA, the CDR3 is TGTGCCAGCAGTGAAGACTCGGCGGGAGGGGACCGGGAGACCCAGTACTTC. Amino acid sequence: CASSEDSAGGDRETQYF.

The chain combines TRBV19 with TRBJ2-7, with a tentative D call TRBD1 (5 bases). V lost 6 bases, J lost 4 bases, and 10 bases lay in between. CDR3 length: 12 amino acids. Per the germline V gene, CDR1 is LNHDA and CDR2 is SQIVND (reference sequence). CDR3 bases: TGTGCCAGTAGGGACAAAAGGTACGAGCAGTACTTC. Protein product: CASRDKRYEQYF.

The chain joins TRBV29-1 to TRBJ2-5, with a possible D match to TRBD2 (6 bases). Germline V lookup: CDR1 SQVTM, CDR2 ANQGSEA. CDR3 length equals 15 residues. With 7 bases removed from V and 5 bases from J, the gap between germline ends came to 23 bases. The CDR3 region is CSAVTRPRTSETQYF. Here the CDR3 DNA reads TGCAGCGCCGTTACCAGACCACGAACTAGCGAGACCCAGTACTTC.

This clone occurred once. V usage is TRBV5-5 and J usage is TRBJ1-1; 7 bases fit TRBD1. Germline CDR1 SGHKS, CDR2 YYEKEE (reference sequence). Germline trimming cut 0 bases from V and 0 bases from J; bases unmatched to any gene: 2. The CDR3 sequence is 15 residues long. Here the CDR3 DNA reads TGTGCCAGCAGCTTGGTGGGACAGCTGAACACTGAAGCTTTCTTT. It translates to CASSLVGQLNTEAFF.

The rearrangement links TRBV10-3 to TRBJ2-1; TRBD1 agrees at 11 bases. The CDR3 length is 15 residues. V dropped 9 bases and J dropped 6; count of bases not matched to a gene: 10. The germline gives CDR1 ENHRY, CDR2 SYGVKD. The CDR3 coding sequence is TGTGCCATGCGGAATTGGACAGGGGGCCGCAATGAGCAGTTCTTC. Its translation is CAMRNWTGGRNEQFF.

The V and J genes are TRBV30 and TRBJ2-2; TRBD2 is a possible D gene (5 bases). The CDR3 consists of 15 residues. Trimming took 0 bases from V and 5 from J, leaving 13 bases between them. The germline V gene encodes CDR1 GTSNPN and CDR2 SVGIG (reference sequence). CDR3 residues: CAWSVGGSFTGELFF. The CDR3 coding sequence is TGTGCCTGGAGTGTTGGTGGGAGCTTTACCGGGGAGCTGTTTTTT.

V is TRBV11-3 and J is TRBJ2-1; D might be TRBD2 (6 bases). Germline V gives CDR1 SGHNT, CDR2 YENEEA. Trimming left V 5 bases short and J 1 base short, with 12 bases between. CDR3 length: 15 residues. The CDR3 DNA reads as TGTGCCAGCAGCCCGGGGGTAGCTTCCTACAATGAGCAGTTCTTC. Encoded protein: CASSPGVASYNEQFF.